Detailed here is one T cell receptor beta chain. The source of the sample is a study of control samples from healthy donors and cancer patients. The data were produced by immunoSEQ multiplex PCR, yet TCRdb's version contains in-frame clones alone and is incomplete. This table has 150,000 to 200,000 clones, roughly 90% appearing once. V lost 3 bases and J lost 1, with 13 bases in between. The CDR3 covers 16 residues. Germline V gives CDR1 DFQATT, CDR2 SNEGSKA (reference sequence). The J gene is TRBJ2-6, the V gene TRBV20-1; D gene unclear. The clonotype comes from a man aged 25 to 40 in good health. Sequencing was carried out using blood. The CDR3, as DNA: TGCAGTGCTAGTAATAAGGGTTTGTCTGGGGCCAACGTCCTGACTTTC. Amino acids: CSASNKGLSGANVLTF.